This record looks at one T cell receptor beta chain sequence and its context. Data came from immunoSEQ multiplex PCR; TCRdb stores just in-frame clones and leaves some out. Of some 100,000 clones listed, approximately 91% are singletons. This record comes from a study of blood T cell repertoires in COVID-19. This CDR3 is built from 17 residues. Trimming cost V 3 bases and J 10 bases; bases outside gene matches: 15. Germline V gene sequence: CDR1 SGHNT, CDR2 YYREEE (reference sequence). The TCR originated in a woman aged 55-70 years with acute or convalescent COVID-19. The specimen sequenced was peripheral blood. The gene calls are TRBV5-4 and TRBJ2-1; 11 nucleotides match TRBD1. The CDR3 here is CASSSAPGQGVTREQFF. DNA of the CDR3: TGTGCCAGCAGCTCGGCACCGGGACAGGGGGTTACAAGGGAGCAGTTCTTC.